The 13 T cell receptor beta chains in this list originate from one sample, sequenced in a study of tissue T cells after allogeneic stem cell transplantation. Sequenced by immunoSEQ multiplex PCR; TCRdb stores in-frame clones only, minus some. The repertoire holds 4,500 to 5,500 clones, with around 32% as singletons. The time point here: mouse harvest day 14 after allogeneic transplant. The graft held 10^6 splenic CD5+ T cells and 10^7 T-cell-depleted bone marrow cells. Sequenced sample: skin. The receptors were gathered from a female BALB/c mouse given C57BL/6 T cells with graft-versus-host disease after an allogeneic hematopoietic cell transplant.

Concerning this clone itself: Mouse germline and gene names are used. The read stops 1 residue short of the end of the CDR3; the missing end is completed from the germline J gene. The J gene is TRBJ2-5, the V gene TRBV5; 10 positions match TRBD2. The ends lost 0 bases at V and 7 bases at J; junction bases unmatched: 4. This CDR3 has 15 residues. Germline CDR1 reads LGHNA; CDR2 reads YNLKQL (reference sequence). The chain's CDR3 is CASSQDWGGANTQYF. The DNA read from the CDR3 is TGTGCCAGCAGCCAAGACTGGGGGGGCGCGAACACCCAGTAC.

This clone qualifies as medium-sized. Gene names and germline match the mouse. Read sequence stops 1 residue before the CDR3 end, and the germline J gene provides the missing end. V is TRBV5 and J is TRBJ2-2, with a tentative D call TRBD2 (7 bases). Germline CDR1 is LGHNA and CDR2 is YNLKQL (reference sequence). V gave up 0 bases and J gave up 3 bases, with 11 bases separating them. The CDR3 loop spans 16 amino acids. The covered CDR3 bases are TGTGCCAGCAGCCAAGATAGGGGGGCGGACACCGGGCAGCTCTAC. The encoded protein is CASSQDRGADTGQLY. The entire CDR3 sequence reads CASSQDRGADTGQLYF.

With regard to this clone: All gene names here are mouse names. The CDR3 end lies 1 residue beyond the end of the read and is filled in from the germline J gene. This sample also contains other DNA sequences that code for the same CDR3. The V and J genes are TRBV1 and TRBJ1-1; D possibly corresponds to TRBD1 (6 bases). The V gene lost 3 bases and the J gene lost 1 base, with 9 bases spanning the gap. The length of the CDR3 is 14 residues. The germline V gene has CDR1 NSQYPW and CDR2 LRSPGD (reference sequence). The covered CDR3 bases are TGCACCTGCAGTGCGCGGGACAAAAACACAGAAGTCTTC. Amino acids: CTCSARDKNTEVF. The whole CDR3 sequence reads CTCSARDKNTEVFF.

On this clone itself: Gene names and germline refer to mouse. The CDR3 goes on 1 residue after the read ends, and that part is filled in from the germline J gene. The chain links TRBV13-1 to TRBJ1-2; D ambiguous. Germline values: CDR1 NSHNY, CDR2 SYGAGN. The CDR3 is made up of 13 amino acids. Trimming took 2 bases from V and 2 from J, leaving 7 bases between them. The CDR3 spells CASSENGNSDYTF. CDR3 DNA, as far as it was read: TGTGCCAGCAGTGAGAACGGGAACTCCGACTACACC.

Remarks on this clone: These gene names are mouse names. Sequencing ends 1 residue short of the CDR3 end; the germline J gene provides the rest. The rearrangement uses TRBV16 and TRBJ2-7; the D is unclear. Germline V lookup: CDR1 SGHSA, CDR2 FRNQAP. CDR3 length: 11 residues. The V end lost 0 bases, the J end lost 4 bases, and 1 base lay between the germline ends. The covered CDR3 bases are TGTGCAAGCAGCTTAGATTATGAACAGTAC. Protein: CASSLDYEQY. The whole CDR3 sequence reads CASSLDYEQYF.

Notes on this clone: The germline and genes are mouse ones. Read data end 1 residue before the CDR3 end; the end is taken from the germline J gene. The rearrangement joins TRBV1 to TRBJ2-5; either TRBD1 or TRBD2 may fit D (6 bases each). Germline values: CDR1 NSQYPW, CDR2 LRSPGD (reference sequence). The CDR3 spans 16 residues. Trimming took 0 bases from V and 5 from J, leaving 15 bases between them. CDR3 amino acids: CTCSADRSGGRDTQYF. The sequenced CDR3 bases are TGCACCTGCAGTGCAGATAGGAGCGGGGGCCGAGACACCCAGTAC.

By share, this clone counts as medium-sized (0.01 to 0.1%). The listed genes are named as in mouse. The read is 1 residue too short to cover the CDR3 end, so that end is filled in from the germline J gene. V gene TRBV31 combines with J gene TRBJ2-1, with 11 bases identical to TRBD1. Germline V CDR1 and CDR2: GKSSPN, SITVG. CDR3 length: 15 amino acids. Trimming took 0 bases from V and 6 from J; bases not matched to a gene: 4. The CDR3 here is CAWSLGQGAGAEQFF. CDR3 DNA, as far as it was read: TGTGCCTGGAGTCTCGGACAGGGGGCGGGTGCTGAGCAGTTC.

By frequency in the sample, this clone is medium-sized. Gene names denote mouse genes. The read terminates 1 residue before the CDR3 end, so the remaining end is supplied by the germline J gene. This chain links TRBV31 with TRBJ1-4, with D tentatively TRBD1 (6 bases). The length of the CDR3 is 15 residues. CDR1 GKSSPN and CDR2 SITVG come from the germline V gene. Between the trimmed V and J ends, which lost 0 bases and 2 bases, there was a span of 10 bases. This chain's CDR3 is CAWSLGTTSNERLFF. The part of the CDR3 DNA that was read is TGTGCCTGGAGTCTCGGGACAACCTCCAACGAAAGATTATTT.

With regard to this clone: Mouse gene names and germline throughout. The read comes to an end 1 residue before the CDR3 does, leaving the germline J gene to fill in the end. The V gene is TRBV31, the J gene TRBJ2-4, with TRBD1 identical over 8 bases. The CDR3 is 14 amino acids. In germline, CDR1 is GKSSPN, CDR2 SITVG. V lost 3 bases, J lost 0 bases, and 2 bases stayed unmatched. The sequenced part of the CDR3 DNA is TGTGCCTGGAGCCAGGGGGCTAGTCAAAACACCTTGTAC. As protein: CAWSQGASQNTLY. Given in full, the CDR3 is CAWSQGASQNTLYF.

As regards this clone: All gene names here are mouse names. The read ends 1 residue before the CDR3 terminus; that terminus is restored from the germline J gene. The chain is built from TRBV26 and TRBJ1-2; 7 bases are a match to TRBD1. The CDR3 has 13 amino acids. Germline CDR1 is KGHPV and CDR2 is FQNQEV (reference sequence). After removal of 4 bases from V and 2 bases from J, the junction contained 1 base not matched to a gene. The CDR3 region is CASSRQGNSDYTF. The part of the CDR3 DNA that was read is TGTGCCAGCAGTCGACAGGGTAACTCCGACTACACC.

This clone was detected a few times. Gene labels here are mouse ones. The read ends 1 residue before the CDR3 terminus; that terminus is restored from the germline J gene. The chain links TRBV26 to TRBJ1-5, with D unclear. Looked up from germline, CDR1 is KGHPV and CDR2 is FQNQEV (reference sequence). The CDR3 has 12 amino acids. Deletions cut 6 bases from V and 2 bases from J, with 5 bases between. CDR3 sequence: CASSGDNQAPLF. Partial CDR3 DNA: TGTGCCAGCAGCGGGGACAACCAGGCTCCGCTT.

Concerning this clone: Gene names and germline refer to mouse. The read terminates 1 residue before the CDR3 end, so the remaining end is supplied by the germline J gene. The chain recombines TRBV3 with TRBJ2-4, with D perhaps TRBD1 (8 bases). V was cut by 5 bases and J by 0 bases, with 15 bases left in between. Germline V gives CDR1 SNHLY, CDR2 FYNGKV (reference sequence). The CDR3 extends over 16 amino acids. The sequenced CDR3 bases are TGTGCCAGCAGCACACAGGGGGGCCCTAGTCAAAACACCTTGTAC. This encodes CASSTQGGPSQNTLY. The full CDR3 protein reads CASSTQGGPSQNTLYF.

For this clone: The listed genes are named as in mouse. The read gets to within 1 residue of the CDR3 end, and the germline J gene fills in the rest. The rearrangement uses TRBV13-1 and TRBJ1-3; D not resolved. Germline values: CDR1 NSHNY, CDR2 SYGAGN. With 0 bases removed from V and 0 bases from J, the gap between germline ends came to 1 base. The CDR3 spans 13 residues. CDR3 in amino acids: CASSDVSGNTLYF. Incomplete CDR3 DNA: TGTGCCAGCAGTGATGTTTCTGGAAATACGCTCTAT.